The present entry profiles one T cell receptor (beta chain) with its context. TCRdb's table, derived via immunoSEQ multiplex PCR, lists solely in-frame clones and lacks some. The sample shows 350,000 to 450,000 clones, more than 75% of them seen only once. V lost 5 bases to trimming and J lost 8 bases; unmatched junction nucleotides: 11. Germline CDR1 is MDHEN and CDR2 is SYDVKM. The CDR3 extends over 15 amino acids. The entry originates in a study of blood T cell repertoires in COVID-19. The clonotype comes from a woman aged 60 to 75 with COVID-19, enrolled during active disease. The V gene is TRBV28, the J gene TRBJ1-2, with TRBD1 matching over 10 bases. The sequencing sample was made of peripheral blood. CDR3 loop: CASSPRTGGRRGYTF. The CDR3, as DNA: TGTGCCAGCAGTCCCCGGACAGGGGGACGACGGGGCTACACCTTC.